These T cell receptor beta chains were read from a single sample in a study of control samples from healthy donors and cancer patients. Produced via immunoSEQ multiplex PCR; TCRdb's table is partial and in-frame only. The sample contains some 120,000 clones, roughly 94% of which appear only once. The material sequenced was blood. These receptor sequences come from a man in his thirties or forties in good health. Each CDR3 is given with its conserved first and last residue. A D gene is named only where the DNA matches it firmly. Size tells how often a clone was seen (once, few, many) or the class of an expanded clone, and some rows leave it out.

j_call	v_call	clone_size	d_call	cdr3_nt	cdr3_aa
TRBJ2-2	TRBV28	-	TRBD2	TGTGCCAGCAGCTCGATCGAAGCGGGGGGTAACACCGGGGAGCTGTTTTTT	CASSSIEAGGNTGELFF
TRBJ1-3	TRBV6-2/TRBV6-3	once	-	TGTGCCAGCAGTTACGCGGGGAGAGCGTCCGGAAACACCATATATTTT	CASSYAGRASGNTIYF
TRBJ1-4	TRBV4-1	-	-	TGCGCCAGCAGCCACTATCTGTTTGGGGAGAATGAAAAACTGTTTTTT	CASSHYLFGENEKLFF
TRBJ1-5	TRBV6-2/TRBV6-3	-	-	TGTGCCAGCAGTTACTCTCGTGTCAATCAGCCCCAGCATTTT	CASSYSRVNQPQHF
TRBJ2-5	TRBV27	-	-	TGTGCCAGCAGACTGACAGGGAGGCAAGAGACCCAGTACTTC	CASRLTGRQETQYF
TRBJ2-7	TRBV4-2	-	-	TGTGCCAGCAGCCCCCTCCAGGGTGGGTACGAGCAGTACTTC	CASSPLQGGYEQYF
TRBJ1-2	TRBV28	once	-	TGTGCCAGCAGAACACAGGGAGGCAACTATGGCTACACCTTC	CASRTQGGNYGYTF
TRBJ2-7	TRBV11-1	-	TRBD1	TGTGCCAGCAGCTCGAAGGTTCTGGACAGGGGCGAGCAGTACTTC	CASSSKVLDRGEQYF
TRBJ1-2	TRBV5-1	once	-	TGCGCCAGCAGCCCCCATGACGGGCCAGATGGCTACACCTTC	CASSPHDGPDGYTF
TRBJ1-2	TRBV6-5	-	TRBD1	TGTGCCAGCAGAGATGAACAGGGGTTCCCGTATGGCTACACCTTC	CASRDEQGFPYGYTF
TRBJ1-5	TRBV4-3	once	-	TGCGCCAGCAGCCAAGAAAGGGTAGGACAGCCCCAGCATTTT	CASSQERVGQPQHF
TRBJ1-2	TRBV7-2	-	-	TGTGCCAGCAGCTTAGTAGTTGGGGGCTATGGCTACACCTTC	CASSLVVGGYGYTF
TRBJ2-3	TRBV2	-	TRBD2	TGTGCCAGCAGTGAAGCAATAGCGGGGGGCCTCCTACCCACAGATACGCAGTATTTT	CASSEAIAGGLLPTDTQYF
TRBJ2-1	TRBV5-1	-	-	TGCGCCAGCAGCTTTACCCCCAGGGGTGACGAGCAGTTCTTC	CASSFTPRGDEQFF
TRBJ2-1	TRBV11-2	-	TRBD1	TGTGCCAGCAGCTTAGAATACCGTCCGGGACAGTCCAATGAGCAGTTCTTC	CASSLEYRPGQSNEQFF
TRBJ1-5	TRBV28	-	-	TGTGCCAGCAGTTTATCAGGGACCAGGCGTGGCAATCAGCCCCAGCATTTT	CASSLSGTRRGNQPQHF
TRBJ2-7	TRBV7-9	few	TRBD2	TGTGCCAGCAGCTTAGGTAGCGGGGCCTACGAGCAGTACTTC	CASSLGSGAYEQYF